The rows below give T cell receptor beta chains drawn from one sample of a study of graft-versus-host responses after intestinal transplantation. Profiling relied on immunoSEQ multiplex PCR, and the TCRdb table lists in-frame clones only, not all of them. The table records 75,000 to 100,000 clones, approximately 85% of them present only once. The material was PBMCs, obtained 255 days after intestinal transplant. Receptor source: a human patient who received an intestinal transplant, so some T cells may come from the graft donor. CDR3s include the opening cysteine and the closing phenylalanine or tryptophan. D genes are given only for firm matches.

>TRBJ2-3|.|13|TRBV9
CASSVGSADTQYF
TGTGCCAGCAGCGTAGGTTCAGCTGATACGCAGTATTTT
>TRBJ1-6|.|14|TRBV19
CASSKGHENSPLHF
TGTGCCAGTAGCAAAGGACACGAAAATTCACCCCTCCACTTT
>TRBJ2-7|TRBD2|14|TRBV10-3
CAISDAAGHYEQYF
TGTGCCATCAGCGACGCAGCGGGGCACTACGAGCAGTACTTC
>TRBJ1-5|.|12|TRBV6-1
CASSDRNQPQHF
TGTGCCAGCAGTGACAGGAATCAGCCCCAGCATTTT
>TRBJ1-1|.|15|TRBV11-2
CASSLDPAGLTEAFF
TGTGCCAGCAGCTTAGATCCCGCGGGGCTTACTGAAGCTTTCTTT
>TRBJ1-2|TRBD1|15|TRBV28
CASRITGVAAGGYTF
TGTGCCAGCAGGATAACAGGGGTGGCGGCCGGAGGCTACACCTTC
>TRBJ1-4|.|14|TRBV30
CAWRAGSTNEKLFF
TGTGCCTGGAGGGCCGGATCAACTAATGAAAAACTGTTTTTT
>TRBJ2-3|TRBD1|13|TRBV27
CASTGTATDTQYF
TGTGCCAGCACCGGGACAGCCACAGATACGCAGTATTTT
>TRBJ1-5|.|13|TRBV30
CAWNYGGNQPQHF
TGTGCCTGGAACTACGGGGGCAATCAGCCCCAGCATTTT
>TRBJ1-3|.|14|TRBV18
CATALEGSGNTIYF
TGTGCCACCGCCCTTGAGGGGAGTGGAAACACCATATATTTT
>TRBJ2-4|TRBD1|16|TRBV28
CASSPDRGERKNIQYF
TGTGCCAGCAGCCCGGACAGGGGGGAGAGGAAAAACATTCAGTACTTC
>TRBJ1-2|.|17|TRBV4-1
CASSQAYAGGSNYGYTF
TGCGCCAGCAGCCAAGCATACGCAGGAGGATCTAACTATGGCTACACCTTC
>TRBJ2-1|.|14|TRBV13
CASSSRTGVDEQFF
TGTGCCAGCAGCTCCCGGACTGGGGTGGATGAGCAGTTCTTC
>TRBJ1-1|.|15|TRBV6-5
CASRGLEGLNTEAFF
TGTGCCAGCAGAGGGTTGGAGGGGCTGAACACTGAAGCTTTCTTT